This T cell receptor (beta chain) was captured by sequencing in a study of T cells in Graves' hyperthyroidism and ophthalmopathy. Study conclusions and caveats: Most clonotypes that expanded in the thyroid above 0.001 also showed up in blood.

Researchers amplified the TCR beta CDR3 regions from RNA transcripts. The HTBI primer set drove a first-round RT-PCR of the TCR CDR3. MiXCR, run by TCRdb on the multiplex PCR reads, gives a single entry per CDR3 protein. The table has fewer than 550,000 distinct CDR3 sequences, less than 25% seen once. This clonotype was found many times. Its specificity is unknown. Subjects with ophthalmopathy showed a Clinical Activity Score no lower than 3, a NOSPECS grade no lower than 4, and a duration shorter than 3 months. Not enrolled were patients with uncontrolled infection, other autoimmune disease, pregnancy or lactation. The PBMCs were taken from about 9.7 ml of fresh peripheral blood. CDR3 length: 15 amino acids. In germline, CDR1 is LNHDA, CDR2 SQIVND (reference sequence). The V gene lost 5 bases and the J gene lost 2 bases, with 15 bases spanning the gap.

The TCR originated in a woman aged 30 to 39 with Graves' ophthalmopathy. The gene calls are TRBV19 and TRBJ1-2; a weak D match, TRBD1 (5 bases). The specimen was blood. Here the CDR3 reads CASSFLPGLNYGYTF. CDR3 in DNA: TGTGCCAGTAGTTTTCTTCCGGGGCTGAACTATGGCTACACCTTC.